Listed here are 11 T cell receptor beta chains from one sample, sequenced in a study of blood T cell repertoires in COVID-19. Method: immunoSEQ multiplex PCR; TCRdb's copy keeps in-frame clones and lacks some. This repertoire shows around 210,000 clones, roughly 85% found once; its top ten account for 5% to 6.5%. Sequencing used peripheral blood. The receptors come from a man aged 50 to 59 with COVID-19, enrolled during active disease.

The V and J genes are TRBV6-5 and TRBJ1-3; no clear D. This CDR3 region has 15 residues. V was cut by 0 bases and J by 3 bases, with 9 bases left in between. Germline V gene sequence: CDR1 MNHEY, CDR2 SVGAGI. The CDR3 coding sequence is TGTGCCAGCAGTTACTCCCGGACTGATGGAAACACCATATATTTT. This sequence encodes CASSYSRTDGNTIYF.

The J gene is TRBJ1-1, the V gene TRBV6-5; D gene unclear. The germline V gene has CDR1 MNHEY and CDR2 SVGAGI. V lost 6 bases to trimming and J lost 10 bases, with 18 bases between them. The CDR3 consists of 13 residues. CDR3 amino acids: CASRGIDGERAFF. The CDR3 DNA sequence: TGTGCCAGCAGAGGGATAGACGGGGAACGAGCTTTCTTT.

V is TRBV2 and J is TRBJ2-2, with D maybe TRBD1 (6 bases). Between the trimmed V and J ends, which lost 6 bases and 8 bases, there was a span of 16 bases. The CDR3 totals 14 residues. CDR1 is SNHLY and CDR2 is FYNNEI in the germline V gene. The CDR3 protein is CASRGALSVGELFF. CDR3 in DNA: TGTGCCAGCAGGGGGGCACTTTCTGTGGGGGAGCTGTTTTTT.

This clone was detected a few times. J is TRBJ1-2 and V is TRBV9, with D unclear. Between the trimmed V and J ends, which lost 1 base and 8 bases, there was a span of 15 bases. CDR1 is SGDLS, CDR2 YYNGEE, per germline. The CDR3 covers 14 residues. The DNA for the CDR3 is TGTGCCAGCAGCGTAACGGGAGTCACCGTCGGCTACACCTTC. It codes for CASSVTGVTVGYTF. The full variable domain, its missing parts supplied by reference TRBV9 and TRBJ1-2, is DSGVTQTPKHLITATGQRVTLRCSPRSGDLSVYWYQQSLDQGLQFLIQYYNGEERAKGNILERFSAQQFPDLHSELNLSSLELGDSALYFCASSVTGVTVGYTFGSGTRLTVV.

The CDR3 region is CASSLGTGRYSNQPQHF. The CDR3, as DNA: TGTGCCAGCAGCTTGGGAACAGGTCGCTATAGCAATCAGCCCCAGCATTTT. J is TRBJ1-5 and V is TRBV5-6; perhaps TRBD1 as D (5 bases). The CDR3 spans 17 residues. V dropped 0 bases and J dropped 0 bases, with 13 bases sitting between them. Germline CDR1 is SGHDT and CDR2 is YYEEEE.

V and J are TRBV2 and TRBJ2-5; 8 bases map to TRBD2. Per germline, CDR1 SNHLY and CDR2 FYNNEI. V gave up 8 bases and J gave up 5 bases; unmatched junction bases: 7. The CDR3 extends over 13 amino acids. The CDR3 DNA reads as TGTGCCAGCCGGGGGGGCCTGGCGGAGACCCAGTACTTC. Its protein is CASRGGLAETQYF. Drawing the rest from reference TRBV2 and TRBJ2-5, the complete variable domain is EPEVTQTPSHQVTQMGQEVILRCVPISNHLYFYWYRQILGQKVEFLVSFYNNEISEKSEIFDDQFSVERPDGSNFTLKIRSTKLEDSAMYFCASRGGLAETQYFGPGTRLLVL.

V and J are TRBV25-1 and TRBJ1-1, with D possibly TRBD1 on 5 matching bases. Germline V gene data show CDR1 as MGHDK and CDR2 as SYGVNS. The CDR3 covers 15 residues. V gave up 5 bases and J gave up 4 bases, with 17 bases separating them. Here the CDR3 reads CASSPSRGLVTEAFF. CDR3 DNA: TGTGCCAGCAGTCCCTCCCGGGGGTTGGTCACTGAAGCTTTCTTT.

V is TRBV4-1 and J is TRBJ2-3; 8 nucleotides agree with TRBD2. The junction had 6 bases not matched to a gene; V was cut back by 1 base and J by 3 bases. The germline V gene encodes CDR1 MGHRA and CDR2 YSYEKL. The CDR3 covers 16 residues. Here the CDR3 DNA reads TGCGCCAGCAGCCAAGGCAGCCTAGCGGGTACAGATACGCAGTATTTT. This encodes CASSQGSLAGTDTQYF.

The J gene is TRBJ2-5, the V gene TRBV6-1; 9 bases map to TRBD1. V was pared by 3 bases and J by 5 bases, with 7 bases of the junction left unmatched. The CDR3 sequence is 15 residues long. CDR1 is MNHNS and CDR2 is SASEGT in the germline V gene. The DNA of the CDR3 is TGTGCCAGCAGTGATTGGGGACAGGGTACCGAGACCCAGTACTTC. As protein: CASSDWGQGTETQYF.

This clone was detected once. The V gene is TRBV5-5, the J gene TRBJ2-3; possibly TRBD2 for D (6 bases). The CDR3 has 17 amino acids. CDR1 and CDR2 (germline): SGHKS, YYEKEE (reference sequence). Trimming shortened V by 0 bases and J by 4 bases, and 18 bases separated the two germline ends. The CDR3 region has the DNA TGTGCCAGCAGCTTGGCCCGGGGGATGGGGTCCGCAGATACGCAGTATTTT. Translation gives CASSLARGMGSADTQYF.

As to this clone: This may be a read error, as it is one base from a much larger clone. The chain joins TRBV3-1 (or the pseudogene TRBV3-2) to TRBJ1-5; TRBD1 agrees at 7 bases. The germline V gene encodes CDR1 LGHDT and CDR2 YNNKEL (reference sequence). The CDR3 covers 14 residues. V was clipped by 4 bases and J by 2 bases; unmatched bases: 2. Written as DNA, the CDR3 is TGTGCCAGCAGCCCGGGACAGCGCAATCAGCCCCAGCATTTT. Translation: CASSPGQRNQPQHF.